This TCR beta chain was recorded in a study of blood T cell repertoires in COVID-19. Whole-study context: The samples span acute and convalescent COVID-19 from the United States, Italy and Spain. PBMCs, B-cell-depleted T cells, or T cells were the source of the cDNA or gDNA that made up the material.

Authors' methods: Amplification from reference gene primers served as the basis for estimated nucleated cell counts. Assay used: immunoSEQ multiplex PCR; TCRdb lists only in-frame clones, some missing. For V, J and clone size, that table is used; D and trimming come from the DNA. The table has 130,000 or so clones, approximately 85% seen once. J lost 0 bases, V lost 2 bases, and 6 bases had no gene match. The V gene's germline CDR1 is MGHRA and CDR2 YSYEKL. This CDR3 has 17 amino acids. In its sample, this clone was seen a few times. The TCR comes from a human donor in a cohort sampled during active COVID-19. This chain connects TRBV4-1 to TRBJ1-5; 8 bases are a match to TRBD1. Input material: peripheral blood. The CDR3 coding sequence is TGCGCCAGCAGCCAACCCGGACAGGGAAATAGCAATCAGCCCCAGCATTTT. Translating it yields CASSQPGQGNSNQPQHF.